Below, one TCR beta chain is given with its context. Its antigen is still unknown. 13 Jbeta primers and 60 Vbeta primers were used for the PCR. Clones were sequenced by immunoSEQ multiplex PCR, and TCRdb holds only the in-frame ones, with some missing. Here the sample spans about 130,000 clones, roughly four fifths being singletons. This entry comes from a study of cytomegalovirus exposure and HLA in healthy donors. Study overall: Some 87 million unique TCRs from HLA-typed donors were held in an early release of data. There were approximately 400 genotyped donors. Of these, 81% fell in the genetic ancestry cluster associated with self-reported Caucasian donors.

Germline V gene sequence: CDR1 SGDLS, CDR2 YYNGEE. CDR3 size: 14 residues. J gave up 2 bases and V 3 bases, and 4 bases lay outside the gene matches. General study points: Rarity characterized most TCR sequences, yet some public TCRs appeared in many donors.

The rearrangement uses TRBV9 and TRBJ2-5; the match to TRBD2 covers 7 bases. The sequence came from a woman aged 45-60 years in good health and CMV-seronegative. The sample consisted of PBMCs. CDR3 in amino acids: CASSAGLQQETQYF. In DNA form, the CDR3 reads TGTGCCAGCAGCGCGGGACTACAACAAGAGACCCAGTACTTC.